Listed below are T cell receptor beta chains from one sample, sequenced in a study of PD-1 blockade in classical Hodgkin lymphoma. Only in-frame clones appear in the TCRdb table, and some are missing; sequencing was by immunoSEQ multiplex PCR. The sample carries around 45,000 clones, over 55% recorded once. Sample: peripheral blood mononuclear cells (PBMCs), taken at baseline. These receptors were obtained from a human donor with classical Hodgkin lymphoma. Each CDR3 is given with its conserved first and last residue. Fields, in order: V gene, clone size, J gene, D gene, CDR3 protein, CDR3 DNA. A D gene is named only where the DNA matches it firmly. Part of the rows lack a size; the others show once, few, many or a class for expanded clones.

TRBV4-3,.,TRBJ2-7,.,CASSRTPSYEQYF,TGCGCCAGCAGCCGAACCCCCTCCTACGAGCAGTACTTC
TRBV11-1,.,TRBJ2-7,.,CASSLGGISRGGQYF,TGTGCCAGCAGCTTAGGAGGCATCTCCAGGGGCGGGCAGTACTTC
TRBV30,.,TRBJ1-1,.,CAWSGRMNTEAFF,TGTGCCTGGAGCGGAAGAATGAACACTGAAGCTTTCTTT
TRBV7-2,.,TRBJ2-7,.,CASSASYEQYF,TGTGCCAGCAGCGCGAGCTACGAGCAGTACTTC
TRBV27,.,TRBJ2-1,.,CASSRPGQYNEQFF,TGTGCCAGCAGCCGACCTGGACAGTACAATGAGCAGTTCTTC
TRBV30,.,TRBJ2-3,TRBD2,CAWSVEYSLAGGISTDTQYF,TGTGCCTGGAGCGTTGAGTACAGTCTAGCGGGAGGGATTAGCACAGATACGCAGTATTTT
TRBV27,medium-sized,TRBJ1-1,.,CASRQGHREAFF,TGTGCCAGCAGACAGGGCCACCGGGAAGCTTTCTTT
TRBV2,.,TRBJ2-2,.,CASTPVVVGSNTGELFF,TGTGCCAGCACCCCCGTAGTGGTCGGGAGCAACACCGGGGAGCTGTTTTTT
TRBV7-7,few,TRBJ2-7,TRBD2,CASSPGDSGTYEQYF,TGTGCTAGCAGCCCAGGGGATAGCGGGACCTACGAGCAGTACTTC
TRBV7-2,.,TRBJ2-1,TRBD2,CASGQAGTHNEQFF,TGTGCCTCCGGGCAAGCGGGGACCCACAATGAGCAGTTCTTC
TRBV5-1,many,TRBJ1-2,.,CASSLLPDGVDYGYTF,TGCGCCAGCAGCTTATTACCGGACGGAGTTGACTATGGCTACACCTTC
TRBV9,few,TRBJ2-6,TRBD1,CASSVQTGEKSGANVLTF,TGTGCCAGCAGCGTCCAAACAGGGGAGAAGTCTGGGGCCAACGTCCTGACTTTC
TRBV9,.,TRBJ2-5,.,CASSVAAETVQETQYF,TGTGCCAGCAGCGTAGCAGCGGAAACTGTCCAAGAGACCCAGTACTTC
TRBV28,once,TRBJ2-6,.,CASRGRQVDSGANVLTF,TGTGCCAGCAGAGGCAGACAGGTTGACTCTGGGGCCAACGTCCTGACTTTC
TRBV19,.,TRBJ2-1,.,CASQVGTGLGEQFF,TGTGCCAGCCAGGTCGGGACCGGGCTGGGTGAGCAGTTCTTC
TRBV11-2,.,TRBJ2-1,TRBD2,CASSPTSGNNNEQFF,TGTGCCAGCAGCCCTACTAGCGGGAATAACAATGAGCAGTTCTTC
TRBV4-3,.,TRBJ2-2,.,CASSQDSGGMVAGELFF,TGCGCCAGCAGCCAAGATAGTGGCGGGATGGTGGCCGGGGAGCTGTTTTTT
TRBV9,.,TRBJ1-1,.,CASSEQTMNTEAFF,TGTGCCAGCAGTGAACAGACTATGAACACTGAAGCTTTCTTT
TRBV5-4,once,TRBJ2-3,TRBD1,CASSHYGQGASDTQYF,TGTGCCAGCAGCCATTACGGACAGGGGGCATCAGATACGCAGTATTTT
TRBV27,few,TRBJ1-2,.,CASSIEIDDYGYTF,TGTGCCAGCAGCATCGAAATTGACGACTATGGCTACACCTTC
TRBV4-3,few,TRBJ2-3,.,CASRRTGPTSTDTQYF,TGCGCCAGCAGGCGAACGGGGCCCACCAGCACAGATACGCAGTATTTT
TRBV18,.,TRBJ2-3,TRBD2,CASSPVSGGNTDTQYF,TGTGCCAGCTCACCAGTAAGCGGGGGAAACACAGATACGCAGTATTTT
TRBV4-1,few,TRBJ2-7,TRBD2,CASSPGRGYEQYF,TGCGCCAGCAGCCCAGGGAGGGGATACGAGCAGTACTTC
TRBV29-1,few,TRBJ1-6,.,CSVGGSSGSPLHF,TGCAGCGTTGGAGGTTCGTCAGGCTCACCCCTCCACTTT
TRBV7-2,few,TRBJ1-2,TRBD1,CASTLNQGAPHYGYTF,TGTGCCAGCACCCTCAATCAGGGGGCGCCCCACTATGGCTACACCTTC
TRBV28,few,TRBJ2-7,TRBD1,CASSTEADRATNYEQYF,TGTGCCAGCAGCACCGAAGCCGACAGGGCGACAAACTACGAGCAGTACTTC
TRBV9,once,TRBJ2-5,TRBD2,CASSVEGLGSTQYF,TGTGCCAGCAGCGTCGAAGGACTAGGGTCGACCCAGTACTTC
TRBV5-1,.,TRBJ1-2,.,CASSLTRSSF,TGCGCCAGCAGCTTAACACGGAGCTCCTTC
TRBV5-6,.,TRBJ2-3,TRBD1,CASSSIRTGGVDTQYF,TGTGCCAGCAGCTCAATCCGGACAGGGGGCGTGGATACGCAGTATTTT
TRBV6-5,.,TRBJ2-2,.,CATRRGARTGELFF,TGTGCCACCAGGAGGGGTGCGAGGACCGGGGAGCTGTTTTTT
TRBV6-6,once,TRBJ2-4,.,CASSRLLGLAKNIQYF,TGTGCCAGCAGTAGGTTACTAGGTCTAGCCAAAAACATTCAGTACTTC
TRBV4-1,.,TRBJ2-7,.,CASGAGLSYEQYF,TGCGCCAGCGGCGCCGGTTTATCCTACGAGCAGTACTTC
TRBV10-3,.,TRBJ2-1,TRBD2,CAISLVGSGGAYNEQFF,TGTGCCATCAGCCTCGTGGGGAGCGGGGGGGCCTACAATGAGCAGTTCTTC
TRBV10-3,few,TRBJ1-2,.,CAISESGTSHGYTF,TGTGCCATCAGTGAGTCGGGAACCAGCCATGGCTACACCTTC
TRBV27,.,TRBJ2-7,.,CASGLQHSSGMQYF,TGTGCCAGCGGATTACAACACTCTTCCGGGATGCAGTACTTC
TRBV7-8,few,TRBJ1-2,.,CASSPDNSGARGYTF,TGTGCCAGCAGCCCGGACAATTCTGGCGCGCGGGGCTACACCTTC
TRBV7-6,.,TRBJ2-1,.,CASSLGSEQFF,TGTGCCAGCAGCTTAGGGAGTGAGCAGTTCTTC